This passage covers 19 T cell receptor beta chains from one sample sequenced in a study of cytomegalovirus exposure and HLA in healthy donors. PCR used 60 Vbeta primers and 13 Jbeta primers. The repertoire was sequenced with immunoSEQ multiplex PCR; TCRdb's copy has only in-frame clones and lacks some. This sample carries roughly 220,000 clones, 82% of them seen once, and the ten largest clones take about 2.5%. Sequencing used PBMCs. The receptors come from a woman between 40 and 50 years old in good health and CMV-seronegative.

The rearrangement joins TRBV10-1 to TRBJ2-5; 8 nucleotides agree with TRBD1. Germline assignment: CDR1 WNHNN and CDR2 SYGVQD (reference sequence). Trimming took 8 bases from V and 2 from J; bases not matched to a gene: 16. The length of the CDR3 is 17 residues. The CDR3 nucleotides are TGCGCCAGCGTAAGCTTACAGGGGGTTAACCTACAAGAGACCCAGTACTTC. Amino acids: CASVSLQGVNLQETQYF.

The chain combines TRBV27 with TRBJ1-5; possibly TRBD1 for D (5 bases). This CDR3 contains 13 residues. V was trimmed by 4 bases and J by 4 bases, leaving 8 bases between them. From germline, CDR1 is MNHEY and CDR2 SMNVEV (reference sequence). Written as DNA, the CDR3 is TGTGCCAGCAGTTGGCGGGGGAATCAGCCCCAGCATTTT. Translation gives CASSWRGNQPQHF.

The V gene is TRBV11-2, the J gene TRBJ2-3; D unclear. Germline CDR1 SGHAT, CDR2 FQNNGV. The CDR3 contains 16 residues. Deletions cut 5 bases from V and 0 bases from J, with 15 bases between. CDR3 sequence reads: CASSQNLGSSTDTQYF. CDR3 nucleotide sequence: TGTGCCAGCAGCCAGAATTTGGGCTCGAGCACAGATACGCAGTATTTT. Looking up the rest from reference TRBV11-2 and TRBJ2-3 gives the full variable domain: EAGVAQSPRYKIIEKRQSVAFWCNPISGHATLYWYQQILGQGPKLLIQFQNNGVVDDSQLPKDRFSAERLKGVDSTLKIQPAKLEDSAVYLCASSQNLGSSTDTQYFGPGTRLTVL.

The CDR3 is CASSYRQGLTDTQYF. The DNA for the CDR3 is TGTGCCAGCAGTTACAGGCAGGGTCTCACAGATACGCAGTATTTT. The V and J genes are TRBV6-6 and TRBJ2-3, with D perhaps TRBD1 (5 bases). Germline lookup yields CDR1 MNHNY and CDR2 SVGAGI (reference sequence). V lost 2 bases and J 2 bases, leaving 11 bases between the germline ends. This CDR3 is 15 amino acids long.

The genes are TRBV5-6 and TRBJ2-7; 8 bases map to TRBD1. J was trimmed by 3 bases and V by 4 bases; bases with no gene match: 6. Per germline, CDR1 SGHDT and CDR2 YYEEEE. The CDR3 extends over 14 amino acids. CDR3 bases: TGTGCCAGCAGCCCAGGACAGGGCGGCTACGAGCAGTACTTC. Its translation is CASSPGQGGYEQYF.

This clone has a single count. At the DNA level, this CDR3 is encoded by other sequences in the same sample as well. The CDR3 bases are TGTGCCAGTAGTCAGGGGAATCAGCCCCAGCATTTT. This translates into CASSQGNQPQHF. The rearrangement uses TRBV19 and TRBJ1-5; D might be TRBD1 (6 bases). This CDR3 has 12 amino acids. With 5 bases removed from V and 4 bases from J, the gap between germline ends came to 6 bases. Germline CDR1 reads LNHDA; CDR2 reads SQIVND (reference sequence).

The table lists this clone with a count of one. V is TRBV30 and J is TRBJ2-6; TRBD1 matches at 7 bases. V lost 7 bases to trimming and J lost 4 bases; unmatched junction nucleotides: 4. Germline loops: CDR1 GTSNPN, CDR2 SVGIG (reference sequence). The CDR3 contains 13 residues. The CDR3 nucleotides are TGTGCCTTACAGGGGTCCGGGGCCAACGTCCTGACTTTC. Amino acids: CALQGSGANVLTF.

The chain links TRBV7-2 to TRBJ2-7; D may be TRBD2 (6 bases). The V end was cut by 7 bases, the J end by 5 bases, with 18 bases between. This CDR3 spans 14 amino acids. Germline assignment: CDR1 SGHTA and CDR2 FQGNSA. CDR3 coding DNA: TGTGCCAGCAAAGAGGGACTTGCAAAGGACGAGCAGTACTTC. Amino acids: CASKEGLAKDEQYF.

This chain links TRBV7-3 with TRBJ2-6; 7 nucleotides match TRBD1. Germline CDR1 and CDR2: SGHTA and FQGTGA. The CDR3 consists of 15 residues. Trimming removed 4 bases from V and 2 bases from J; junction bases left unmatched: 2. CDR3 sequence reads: CASSSTGAGANVLTF. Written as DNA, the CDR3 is TGTGCCAGCAGCTCAACAGGGGCTGGGGCCAACGTCCTGACTTTC.

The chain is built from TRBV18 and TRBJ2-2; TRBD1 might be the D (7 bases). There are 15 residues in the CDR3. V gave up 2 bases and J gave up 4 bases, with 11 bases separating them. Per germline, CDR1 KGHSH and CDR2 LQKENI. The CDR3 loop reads CASSPSQGGTGELFF. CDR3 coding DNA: TGTGCCAGCTCACCATCGCAGGGGGGCACCGGGGAGCTGTTTTTT.

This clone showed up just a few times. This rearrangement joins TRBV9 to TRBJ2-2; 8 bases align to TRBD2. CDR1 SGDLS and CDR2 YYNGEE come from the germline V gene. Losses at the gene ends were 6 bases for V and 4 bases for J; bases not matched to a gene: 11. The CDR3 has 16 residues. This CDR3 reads CASTMGLVRGTGELFF. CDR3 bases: TGTGCCAGCACCATGGGACTAGTCAGGGGCACCGGGGAGCTGTTTTTT.

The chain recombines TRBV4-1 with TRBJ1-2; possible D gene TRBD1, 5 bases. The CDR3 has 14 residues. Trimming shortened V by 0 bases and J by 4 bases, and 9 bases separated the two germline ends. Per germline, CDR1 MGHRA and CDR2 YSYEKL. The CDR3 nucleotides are TGCGCCAGCAGCCAAGAGACAGCCTTCTATGGCTACACCTTC. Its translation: CASSQETAFYGYTF.

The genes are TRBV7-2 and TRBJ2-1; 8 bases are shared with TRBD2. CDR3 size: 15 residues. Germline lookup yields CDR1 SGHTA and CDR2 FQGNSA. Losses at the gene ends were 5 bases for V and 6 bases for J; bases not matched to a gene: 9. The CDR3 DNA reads TGTGCCAGCAGCCCTCAGCGGGAGCCGGCCAATGAGCAGTTCTTC. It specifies CASSPQREPANEQFF.

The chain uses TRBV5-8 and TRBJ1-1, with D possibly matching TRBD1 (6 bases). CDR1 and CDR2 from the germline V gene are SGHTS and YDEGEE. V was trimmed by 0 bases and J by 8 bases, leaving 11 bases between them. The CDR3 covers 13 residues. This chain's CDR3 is CASSLVAGTEAFF. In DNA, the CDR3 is TGTGCCAGCAGCTTGGTCGCCGGGACAGAAGCTTTCTTT.

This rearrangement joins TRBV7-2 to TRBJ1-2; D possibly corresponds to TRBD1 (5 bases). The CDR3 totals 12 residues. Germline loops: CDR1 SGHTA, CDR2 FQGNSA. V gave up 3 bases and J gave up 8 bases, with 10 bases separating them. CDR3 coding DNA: TGTGCCAGCAGCTTTGCCAGGGCCGGCTACACCTTC. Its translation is CASSFARAGYTF.

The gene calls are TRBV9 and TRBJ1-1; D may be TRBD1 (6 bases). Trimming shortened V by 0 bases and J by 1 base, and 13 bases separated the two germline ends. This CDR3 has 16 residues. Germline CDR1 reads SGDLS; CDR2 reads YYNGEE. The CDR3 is CASSVEGRGWNTEAFF. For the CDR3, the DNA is TGTGCCAGCAGCGTAGAAGGCAGGGGCTGGAACACTGAAGCTTTCTTT.

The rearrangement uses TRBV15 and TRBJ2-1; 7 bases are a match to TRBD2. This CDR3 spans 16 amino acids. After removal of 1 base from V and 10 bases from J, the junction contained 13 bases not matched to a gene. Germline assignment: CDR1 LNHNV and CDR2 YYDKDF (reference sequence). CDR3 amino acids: CATSRGEGSTWWEQFF. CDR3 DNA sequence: TGTGCCACCAGCAGAGGGGAGGGGTCGACCTGGTGGGAGCAGTTCTTC.

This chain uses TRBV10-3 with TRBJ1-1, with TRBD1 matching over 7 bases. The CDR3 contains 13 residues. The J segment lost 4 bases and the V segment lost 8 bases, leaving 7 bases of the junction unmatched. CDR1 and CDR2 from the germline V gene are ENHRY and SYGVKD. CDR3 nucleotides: TGTGCCATCGGATCACAGGGGATCACTGAAGCTTTCTTT. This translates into CAIGSQGITEAFF.

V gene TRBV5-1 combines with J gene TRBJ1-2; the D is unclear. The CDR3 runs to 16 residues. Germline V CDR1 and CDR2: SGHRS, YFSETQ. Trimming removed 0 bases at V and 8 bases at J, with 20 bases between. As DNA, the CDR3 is TGCGCCAGCAGCTTGGGGGAGATACACCTCGGCGGGGGCTACACCTTC. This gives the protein CASSLGEIHLGGGYTF.